This TCR beta chain was observed in a study of T cells in Graves' hyperthyroidism and ophthalmopathy. After removal of 7 bases from V and 9 bases from J, the junction contained 6 bases not matched to a gene. The CDR3 contains 12 residues. Looked up from germline, CDR1 is SEHNR and CDR2 is FQNEAQ (reference sequence). Authors of the study amplified TCR beta CDR3 regions from RNA transcripts. Using the HTBI primer set, a first-round RT-PCR was run on the TCR CDR3. TCRdb recomputed calls from the multiplex PCR reads with MiXCR, one row per CDR3 protein. Of about 320,000 distinct CDR3 sequences in the sample, roughly 15% were seen once. This clonotype was counted at least ten times.

The receptor was isolated from a man younger than 45 with Graves' hyperthyroidism. The sequencing input was blood. The rearrangement uses TRBV7-9 and TRBJ2-1; TRBD1 matches at 7 bases. The CDR3 reads CASTYRGGEQFF. The CDR3 DNA reads as TGTGCCAGCACCTACAGGGGTGGTGAGCAGTTCTTC.